The clone carrying this T cell receptor (beta chain) came up many times. Its matching antigen is unknown. The CDR3 length is 15 residues. V lost 6 bases and J lost 9, with 18 bases in between. Germline loops: CDR1 MDHEN, CDR2 SYDVKM. These data belong to a study of T cells in Graves' hyperthyroidism and ophthalmopathy. Amplified regions were TCR beta CDR3 sequences from RNA transcripts. The TCR CDR3 first-round RT-PCR relied on the HTBI primer set. TCRdb called the multiplex PCR reads again in MiXCR, with one record for every CDR3 protein. Among about 360,000 distinct CDR3 sequences, approximately 15% were seen once, and the ten largest hold around 30%. Study-level results: Researchers found most expanded thyroid clonotypes above 0.001 in blood as well. Model predictions of ophthalmopathy came a median around 7.1 months before onset.

The receptor's source is a young woman with Graves' hyperthyroidism that later progressed to Graves' ophthalmopathy. V and J are TRBV28 and TRBJ1-6, with D possibly being TRBD1 (6 bases). The sequenced material came from blood. CDR3 DNA: TGTGCCAGCAGACCCCCGGGGGGGCAGGGTTCACCCCTCCACTTT. Protein sequence: CASRPPGGQGSPLHF.